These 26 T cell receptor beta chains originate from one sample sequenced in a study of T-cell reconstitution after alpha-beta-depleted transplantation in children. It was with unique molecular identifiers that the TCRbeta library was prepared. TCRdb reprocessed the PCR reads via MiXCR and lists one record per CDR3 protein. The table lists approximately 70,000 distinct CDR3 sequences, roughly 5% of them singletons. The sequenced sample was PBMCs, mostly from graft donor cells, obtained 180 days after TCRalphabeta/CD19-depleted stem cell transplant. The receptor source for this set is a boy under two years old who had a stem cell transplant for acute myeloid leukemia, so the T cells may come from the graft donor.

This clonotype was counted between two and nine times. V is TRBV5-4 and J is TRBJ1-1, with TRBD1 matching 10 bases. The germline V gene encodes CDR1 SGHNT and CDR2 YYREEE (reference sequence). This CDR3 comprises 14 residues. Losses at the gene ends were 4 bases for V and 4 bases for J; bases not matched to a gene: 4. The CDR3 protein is CASSGWTGGTEAFF. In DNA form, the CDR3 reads TGTGCCAGCAGCGGGTGGACAGGGGGCACTGAAGCTTTCTTT.

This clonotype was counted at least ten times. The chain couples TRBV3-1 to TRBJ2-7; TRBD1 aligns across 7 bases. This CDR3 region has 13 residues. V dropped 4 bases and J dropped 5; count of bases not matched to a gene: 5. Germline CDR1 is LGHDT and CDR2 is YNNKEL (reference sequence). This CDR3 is CASSRQGGDEQYF. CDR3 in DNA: TGTGCCAGCAGCCGACAGGGTGGAGACGAGCAGTACTTC.

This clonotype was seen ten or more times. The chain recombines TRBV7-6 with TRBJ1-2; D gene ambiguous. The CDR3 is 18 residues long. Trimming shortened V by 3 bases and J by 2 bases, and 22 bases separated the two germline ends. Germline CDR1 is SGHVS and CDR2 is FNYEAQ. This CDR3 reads CASSFLPGSTRGNYGYTF. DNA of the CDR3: TGTGCCAGCAGCTTCCTACCGGGTTCCACCCGAGGAAACTATGGCTACACCTTC.

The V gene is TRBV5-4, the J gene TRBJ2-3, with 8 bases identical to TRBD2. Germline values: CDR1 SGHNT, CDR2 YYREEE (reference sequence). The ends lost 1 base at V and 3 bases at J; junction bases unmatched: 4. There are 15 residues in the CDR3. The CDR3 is CASSLRLAWTDTQYF. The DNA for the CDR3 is TGTGCCAGCAGCTTGCGACTAGCGTGGACAGATACGCAGTATTTT.

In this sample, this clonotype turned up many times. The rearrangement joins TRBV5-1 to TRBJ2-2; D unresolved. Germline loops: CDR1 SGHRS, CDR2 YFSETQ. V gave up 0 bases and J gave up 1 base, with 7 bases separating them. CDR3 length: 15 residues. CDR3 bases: TGCGCCAGCAGCTTGGCCTTGCAGAACACCGGGGAGCTGTTTTTT. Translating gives CASSLALQNTGELFF.

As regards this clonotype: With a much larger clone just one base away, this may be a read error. The CDR3 sequence: CASSSVEPQHF. DNA of the CDR3: TGTGCCAGCAGTTCCGTGGAGCCCCAGCATTTT. The V and J genes are TRBV6-6 and TRBJ1-5; D not certain. V shed 4 bases and J shed 8 bases, with 6 bases lying between them. CDR3 length: 11 residues. Germline values: CDR1 MNHNY, CDR2 SVGAGI (reference sequence).

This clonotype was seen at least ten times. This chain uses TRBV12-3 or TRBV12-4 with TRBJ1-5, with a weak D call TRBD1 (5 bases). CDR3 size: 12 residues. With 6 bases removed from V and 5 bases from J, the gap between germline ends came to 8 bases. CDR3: CASRQGDQPQHF. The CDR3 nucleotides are TGTGCCAGCAGGCAGGGAGATCAGCCCCAGCATTTT.

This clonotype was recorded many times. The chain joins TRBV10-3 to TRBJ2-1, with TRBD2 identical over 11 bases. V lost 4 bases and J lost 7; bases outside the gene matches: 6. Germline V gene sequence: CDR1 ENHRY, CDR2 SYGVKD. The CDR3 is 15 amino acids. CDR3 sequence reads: CAISGTSGRYNEQFF. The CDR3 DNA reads TGTGCCATCAGTGGGACTAGCGGGCGCTATAATGAGCAGTTCTTC.

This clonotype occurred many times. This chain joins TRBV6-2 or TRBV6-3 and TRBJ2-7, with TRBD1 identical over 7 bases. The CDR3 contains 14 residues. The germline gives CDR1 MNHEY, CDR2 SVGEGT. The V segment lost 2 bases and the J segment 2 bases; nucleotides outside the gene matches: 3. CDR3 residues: CASSYRQGTYEQYF. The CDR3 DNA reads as TGTGCCAGCAGTTACCGACAGGGAACCTACGAGCAGTACTTC.

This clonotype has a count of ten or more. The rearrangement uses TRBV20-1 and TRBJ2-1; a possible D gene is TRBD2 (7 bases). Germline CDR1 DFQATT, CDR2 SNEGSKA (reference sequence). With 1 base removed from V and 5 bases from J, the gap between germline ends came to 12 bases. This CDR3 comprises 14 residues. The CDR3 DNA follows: TGCAGTGCTAGAGCAAGGGGGGGGAACAATGAGCAGTTCTTC. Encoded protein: CSARARGGNNEQFF.

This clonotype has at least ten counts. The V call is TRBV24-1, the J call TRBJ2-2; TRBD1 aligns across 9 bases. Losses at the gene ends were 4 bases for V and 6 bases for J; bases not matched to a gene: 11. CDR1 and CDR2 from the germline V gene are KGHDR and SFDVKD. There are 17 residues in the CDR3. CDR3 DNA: TGTGCCACCAGTGACTCCTCGGGACAGGGCTCCCCCGGGGAGCTGTTTTTT. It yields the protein CATSDSSGQGSPGELFF.

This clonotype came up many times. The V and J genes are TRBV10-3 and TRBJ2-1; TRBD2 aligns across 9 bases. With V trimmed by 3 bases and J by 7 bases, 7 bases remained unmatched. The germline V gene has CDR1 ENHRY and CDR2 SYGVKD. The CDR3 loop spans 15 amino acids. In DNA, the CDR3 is TGTGCCATCAGTGAAAGCGGGGGGCCGGGTAATGAGCAGTTCTTC. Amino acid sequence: CAISESGGPGNEQFF.

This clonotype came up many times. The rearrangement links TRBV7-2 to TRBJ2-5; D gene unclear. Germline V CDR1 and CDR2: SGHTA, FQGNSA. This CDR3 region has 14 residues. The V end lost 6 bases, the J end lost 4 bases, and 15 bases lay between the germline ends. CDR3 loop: CASRLSLQRETQYF. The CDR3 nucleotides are TGTGCCAGCAGATTGTCCCTGCAGAGAGAGACCCAGTACTTC.

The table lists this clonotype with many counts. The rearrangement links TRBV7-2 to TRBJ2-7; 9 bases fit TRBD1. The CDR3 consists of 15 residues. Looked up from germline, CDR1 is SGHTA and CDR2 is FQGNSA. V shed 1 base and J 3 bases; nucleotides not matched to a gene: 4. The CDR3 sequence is CASSLDGQGIYEQYV. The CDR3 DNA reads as TGTGCCAGCAGCTTAGATGGACAGGGGATCTACGAGCAGTACGTC.

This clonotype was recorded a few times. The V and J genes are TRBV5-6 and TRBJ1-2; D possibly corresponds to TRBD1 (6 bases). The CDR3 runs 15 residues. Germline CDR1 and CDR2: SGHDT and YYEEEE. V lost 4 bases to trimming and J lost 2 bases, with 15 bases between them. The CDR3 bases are TGTGCCAGCAGCCCCCTACAGGGAGTGAACTATGGCTACACCTTC. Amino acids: CASSPLQGVNYGYTF.

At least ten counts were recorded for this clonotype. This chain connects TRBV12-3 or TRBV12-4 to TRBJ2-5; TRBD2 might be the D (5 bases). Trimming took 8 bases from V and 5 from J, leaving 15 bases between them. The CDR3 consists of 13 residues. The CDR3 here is CASCLLVGETQYF. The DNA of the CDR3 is TGTGCCAGCTGCCTACTAGTCGGGGAGACCCAGTACTTC.

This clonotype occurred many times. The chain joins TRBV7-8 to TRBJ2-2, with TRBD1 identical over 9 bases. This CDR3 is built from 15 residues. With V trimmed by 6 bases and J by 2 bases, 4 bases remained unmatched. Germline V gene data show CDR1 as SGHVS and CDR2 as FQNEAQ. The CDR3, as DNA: TGTGCCAGCAGTTTGGACAGGGGAAACACCGGGGAGCTGTTTTTT. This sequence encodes CASSLDRGNTGELFF. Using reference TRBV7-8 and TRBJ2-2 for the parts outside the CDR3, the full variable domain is GAGVSQSPRYKVAKRGQDVALRCDPISGHVSLFWYQQALGQGPEFLTYFQNEAQLDKSGLPSDRFFAERPEGSVSTLKIQRTQQEDSAVYLCASSLDRGNTGELFFGEGSRLTVL.

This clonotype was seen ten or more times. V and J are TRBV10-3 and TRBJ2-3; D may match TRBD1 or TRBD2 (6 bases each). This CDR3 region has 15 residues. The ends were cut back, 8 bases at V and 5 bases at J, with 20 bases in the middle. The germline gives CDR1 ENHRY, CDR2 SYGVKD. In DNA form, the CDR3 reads TGTGCCATCTCAGACCCCGGGGGCCGGTTAGATACGCAGTATTTT. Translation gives CAISDPGGRLDTQYF.

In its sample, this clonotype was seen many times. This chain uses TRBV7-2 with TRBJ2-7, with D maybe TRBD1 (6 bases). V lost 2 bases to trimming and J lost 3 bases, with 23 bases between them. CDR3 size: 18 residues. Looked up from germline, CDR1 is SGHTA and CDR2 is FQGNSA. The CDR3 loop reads CASSLNPADRTRFYEQYF. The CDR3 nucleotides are TGTGCCAGCAGCTTAAACCCCGCCGACAGGACAAGGTTCTACGAGCAGTACTTC.

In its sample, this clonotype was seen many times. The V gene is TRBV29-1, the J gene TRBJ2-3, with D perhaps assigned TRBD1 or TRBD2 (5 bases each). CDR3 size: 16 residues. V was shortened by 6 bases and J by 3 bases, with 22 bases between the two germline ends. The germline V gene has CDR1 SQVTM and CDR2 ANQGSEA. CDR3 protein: CSVQKVKTEGTDTQYF. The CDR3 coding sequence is TGCAGCGTCCAAAAGGTGAAGACAGAGGGGACAGATACGCAGTATTTT.

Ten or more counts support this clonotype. The CDR3 DNA reads TGTGCCAGCTCACGACAGGGGAACACCGGGGAGCTGTTTTTT. It translates to CASSRQGNTGELFF. The chain uses TRBV18 and TRBJ2-2; TRBD1 aligns across 7 bases. Germline CDR1 KGHSH, CDR2 LQKENI. The CDR3 runs to 14 residues. V lost 4 bases and J lost 1; bases outside the gene matches: 0.

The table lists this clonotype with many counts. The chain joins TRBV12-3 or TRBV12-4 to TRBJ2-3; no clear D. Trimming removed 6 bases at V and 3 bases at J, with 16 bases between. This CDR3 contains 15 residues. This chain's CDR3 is CASSRRGDGTDTQYF. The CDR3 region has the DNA TGTGCCAGCAGCCGGAGAGGTGATGGTACAGATACGCAGTATTTT.

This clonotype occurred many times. CDR3 residues: CSARSGNGGNQPQHF. The CDR3 coding sequence is TGCAGTGCTAGATCAGGGAACGGTGGCAATCAGCCCCAGCATTTT. The chain has TRBV20-1 and TRBJ1-5, with D perhaps matching TRBD1 (5 bases). The CDR3 loop spans 15 amino acids. The germline V gene encodes CDR1 DFQATT and CDR2 SNEGSKA (reference sequence). Trimming took off 2 bases at V and 2 bases at J, with 13 bases between the two ends.

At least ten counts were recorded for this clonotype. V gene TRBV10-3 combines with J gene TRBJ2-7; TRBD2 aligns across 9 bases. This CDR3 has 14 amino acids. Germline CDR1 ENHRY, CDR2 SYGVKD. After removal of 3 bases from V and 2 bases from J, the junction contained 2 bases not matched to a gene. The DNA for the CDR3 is TGTGCCATCAGTGACTCTAGCGGGACCTACGAGCAGTACTTC. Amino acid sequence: CAISDSSGTYEQYF.

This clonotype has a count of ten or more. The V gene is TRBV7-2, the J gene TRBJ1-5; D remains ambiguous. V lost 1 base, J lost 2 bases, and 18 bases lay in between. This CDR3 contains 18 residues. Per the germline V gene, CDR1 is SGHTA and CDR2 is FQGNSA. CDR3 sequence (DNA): TGTGCCAGCAGCTTAGGGCCAGGCGGCAGGATGGGCAATCAGCCCCAGCATTTT. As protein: CASSLGPGGRMGNQPQHF.

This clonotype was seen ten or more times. The CDR3 region is CASSLMVLGKPHEQYF. The DNA for the CDR3 is TGCGCCAGCAGCTTGATGGTGCTGGGAAAGCCCCACGAGCAGTACTTC. This rearrangement joins TRBV5-1 to TRBJ2-7; no clear D. With 1 base removed from V and 5 bases from J, the gap between germline ends came to 19 bases. Germline-derived CDR1 and CDR2 are SGHRS and YFSETQ. The CDR3 spans 16 residues.